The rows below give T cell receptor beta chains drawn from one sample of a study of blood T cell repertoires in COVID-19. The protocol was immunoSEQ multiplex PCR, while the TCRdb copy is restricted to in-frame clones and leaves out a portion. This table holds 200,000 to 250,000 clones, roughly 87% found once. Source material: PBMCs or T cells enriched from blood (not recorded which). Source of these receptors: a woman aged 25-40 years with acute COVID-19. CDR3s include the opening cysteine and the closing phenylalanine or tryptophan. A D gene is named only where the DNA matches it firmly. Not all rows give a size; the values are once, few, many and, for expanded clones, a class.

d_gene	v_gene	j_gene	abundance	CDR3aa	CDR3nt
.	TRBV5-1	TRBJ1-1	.	CASSSQDRNTEAFF	TGCGCCAGCAGCTCACAGGACAGAAACACTGAAGCTTTCTTT
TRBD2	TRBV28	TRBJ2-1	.	CASSLWGSGGRTNEQFF	TGTGCCAGCAGTTTATGGGGGAGCGGCGGGAGGACGAATGAGCAGTTCTTC
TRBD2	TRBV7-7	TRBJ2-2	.	CASTPFSGSYGELFF	TGTGCTAGCACCCCCTTTAGCGGGAGTTACGGGGAGCTGTTTTTT
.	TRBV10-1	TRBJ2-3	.	CASSESGVDTQYF	TGCGCCAGCAGTGAGTCAGGGGTAGATACGCAGTATTTT
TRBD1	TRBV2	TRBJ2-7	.	CASHMDRAIDEQYF	TGTGCCAGCCATATGGACAGGGCAATTGACGAGCAGTACTTC
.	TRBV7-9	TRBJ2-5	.	CASSFTRIQETQYF	TGTGCCAGCAGCTTCACCAGGATCCAAGAGACCCAGTACTTC
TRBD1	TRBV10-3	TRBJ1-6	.	CAIRPGQTSNSPLHF	TGTGCCATTCGACCGGGACAGACCTCTAATTCACCCCTCCACTTT
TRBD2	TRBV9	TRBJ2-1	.	CASSRSGGFLGNEQFF	TGTGCCAGCAGTCGTAGCGGGGGGTTTCTAGGCAATGAGCAGTTCTTC
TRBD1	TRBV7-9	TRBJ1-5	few	CASSSTTGTVNQPQHF	TGTGCCAGCAGCTCCACCACCGGGACAGTCAATCAGCCCCAGCATTTT
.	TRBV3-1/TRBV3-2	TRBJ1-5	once	CASSQALTVNQPQHF	TGTGCCAGCAGCCAAGCATTGACAGTCAATCAGCCCCAGCATTTT
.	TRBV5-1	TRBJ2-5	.	CASTVMPGRVQETQYF	TGCGCCAGCACGGTTATGCCAGGCCGCGTCCAAGAGACCCAGTACTTC
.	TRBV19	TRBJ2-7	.	CAVGEQYF	TGTGCCGTCGGGGAGCAGTACTTC
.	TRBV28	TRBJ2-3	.	CASSLRVGESTDTQYF	TGTGCCAGCAGTTTACGTGTGGGAGAGAGCACAGATACGCAGTATTTT
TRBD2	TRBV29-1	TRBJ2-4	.	CSAGLAGENIQYF	TGCAGCGCCGGACTAGCGGGAGAAAACATTCAGTACTTC
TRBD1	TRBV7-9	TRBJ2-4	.	CASSLARTGGNIQYF	TGTGCCAGCAGCTTAGCTCGGACAGGGGGGAACATTCAGTACTTC
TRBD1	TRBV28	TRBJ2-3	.	CASRAGQGDTDTQYF	TGTGCCAGCAGAGCTGGACAGGGGGACACAGATACGCAGTATTTT
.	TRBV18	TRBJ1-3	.	CASSPGRFDGNTIYF	TGTGCCAGCTCCCCCGGCAGGTTTGATGGAAACACCATATATTTT
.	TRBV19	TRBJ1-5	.	CASRSRTANSNQPQHF	TGTGCCAGTCGGTCCCGGACAGCAAATAGCAATCAGCCCCAGCATTTT
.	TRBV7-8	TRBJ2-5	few	CASSFPRGHPVETQYF	TGTGCCAGCAGCTTCCCCCGGGGACACCCGGTGGAGACCCAGTACTTC
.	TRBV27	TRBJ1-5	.	CASSLSFDSSHQPQHF	TGTGCCAGCAGTTTATCGTTTGACAGTTCGCATCAGCCCCAGCATTTT
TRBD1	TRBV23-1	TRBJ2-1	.	CASSRAGTVNNEQFF	TGCGCCAGCAGCCGCGCCGGGACAGTTAACAATGAGCAGTTCTTC
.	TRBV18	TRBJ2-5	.	CASSLIARGQETQYF	TGTGCCAGCTCACTAATCGCTAGGGGGCAAGAGACCCAGTACTTC
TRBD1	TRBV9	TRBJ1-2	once	CATSRQGPGGYTF	TGTGCCACTAGCCGACAGGGACCGGGGGGCTACACCTTC
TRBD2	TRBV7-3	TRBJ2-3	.	CASSLDRTSGKSYTQYF	TGTGCCAGCAGCTTAGACCGGACTAGCGGCAAATCATATACGCAGTATTTT
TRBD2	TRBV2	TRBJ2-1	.	CASRVAGVNEQFF	TGTGCCAGCAGGGTAGCGGGGGTAAATGAGCAGTTCTTC
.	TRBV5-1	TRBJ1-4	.	CASSGDAVATNEKLFF	TGCGCCAGCAGCGGTGACGCGGTCGCAACTAATGAAAAACTGTTTTTT
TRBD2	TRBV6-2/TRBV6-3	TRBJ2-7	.	CASSTTSGGYYEQYF	TGTGCCAGCAGTACTACTAGCGGGGGATACTACGAGCAGTACTTC
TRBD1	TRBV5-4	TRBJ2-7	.	CASSPPQGVEQYF	TGTGCCAGCAGCCCCCCGCAGGGGGTCGAGCAGTACTTC
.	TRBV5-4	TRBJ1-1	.	CASRGPLNTEAFF	TGTGCCAGCAGGGGGCCTTTGAACACTGAAGCTTTCTTT
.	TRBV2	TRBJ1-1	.	CASSAGIEAFF	TGTGCCAGCAGTGCCGGGATTGAAGCTTTCTTT
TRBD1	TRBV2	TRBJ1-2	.	CASSGLATGSYGYTF	TGTGCCAGCAGTGGCCTAGCGACAGGGAGCTATGGCTACACCTTC
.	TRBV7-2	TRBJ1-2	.	CASSLAGERAGGYTF	TGTGCCAGCAGCTTAGCCGGGGAGCGTGCGGGTGGCTACACCTTC
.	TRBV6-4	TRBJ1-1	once	CASSEQLNTEAFF	TGTGCCAGCAGTGAACAGCTGAACACTGAAGCTTTCTTT
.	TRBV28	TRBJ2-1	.	CASSPGNPVLRNEQFF	TGTGCCAGCAGTCCAGGAAACCCCGTCTTAAGGAATGAGCAGTTCTTC
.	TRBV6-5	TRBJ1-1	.	CASSPGRGEAFF	TGTGCCAGCAGCCCAGGTAGGGGTGAAGCTTTCTTT
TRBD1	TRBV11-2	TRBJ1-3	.	CASSLNLGTGQFSGNTIYF	TGTGCCAGCAGCTTAAATCTTGGGACAGGGCAATTCTCTGGAAACACCATATATTTT
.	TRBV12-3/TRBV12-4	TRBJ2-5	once	CASRALGRETQYF	TGTGCCAGCAGAGCCCTGGGGAGAGAGACCCAGTACTTC
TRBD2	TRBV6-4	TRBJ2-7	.	CASSDTPASGRASNEQYF	TGTGCCAGCAGTGACACCCCTGCTAGCGGGAGGGCCTCCAACGAGCAGTACTTC
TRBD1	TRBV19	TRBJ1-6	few	CASRRTGGMSPLHF	TGTGCCAGTAGAAGGACAGGGGGCATGTCACCCCTCCACTTT
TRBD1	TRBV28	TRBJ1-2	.	CASSQISRGPNYGYTF	TGTGCCAGCAGTCAGATCTCCAGGGGGCCAAACTATGGCTACACCTTC
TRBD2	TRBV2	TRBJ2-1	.	CASNPGLATNEQFF	TGTGCCAGCAATCCGGGACTAGCAACCAATGAGCAGTTCTTC
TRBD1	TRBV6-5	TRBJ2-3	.	CATKTGIQADTQYF	TGTGCCACCAAGACAGGGATTCAGGCAGATACGCAGTATTTT
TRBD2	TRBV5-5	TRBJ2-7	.	CASSLWGGGNEQYF	TGTGCCAGCAGCTTATGGGGGGGTGGCAACGAGCAGTACTTC
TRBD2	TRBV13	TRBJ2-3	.	CASSSESGGFTDTQYF	TGTGCCAGCAGCTCGGAGAGCGGGGGGTTCACAGATACGCAGTATTTT
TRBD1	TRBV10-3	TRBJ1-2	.	CAIKAGTGGDHGYTF	TGTGCCATCAAGGCAGGGACAGGTGGAGACCATGGCTACACCTTC
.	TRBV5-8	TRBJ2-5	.	CASSFSGPQYF	TGTGCCAGCAGCTTCTCAGGGCCCCAGTACTTC
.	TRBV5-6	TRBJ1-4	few	CASSLGQGATNEKLFF	TGTGCCAGCAGCTTAGGGCAGGGCGCAACTAATGAAAAACTGTTTTTT
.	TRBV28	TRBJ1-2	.	CASSSPGTTNYGYTF	TGTGCCAGCAGTTCCCCCGGGACAACTAACTATGGCTACACCTTC
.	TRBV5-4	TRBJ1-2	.	CASRRDTGSDGYTF	TGTGCCAGCAGGCGAGATACAGGGAGCGATGGCTACACCTTC
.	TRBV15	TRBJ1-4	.	CATSRDRRHTEKLFF	TGTGCCACCAGCAGAGATAGGAGGCATACTGAAAAACTGTTTTTT
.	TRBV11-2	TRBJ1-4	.	CASSQGPTNEKLFF	TGTGCCAGCAGCCAGGGCCCCACTAATGAAAAACTGTTTTTT
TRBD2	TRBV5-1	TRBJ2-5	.	CASRRGELETQYF	TGCGCCAGCCGCCGGGGGGAGCTAGAGACCCAGTACTTC
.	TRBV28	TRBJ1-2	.	CASSSPWGEANYGYTF	TGTGCCAGCAGTTCCCCTTGGGGCGAGGCCAACTATGGCTACACCTTC
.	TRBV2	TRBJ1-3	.	CASGSSGAGNTIYF	TGTGCCAGCGGGAGTAGCGGGGCTGGAAACACCATATATTTT
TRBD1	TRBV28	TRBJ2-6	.	CASSQGAGANVLTF	TGTGCCAGCAGTCAGGGGGCTGGGGCCAACGTCCTGACTTTC
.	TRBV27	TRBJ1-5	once	CASRETVPGAQHF	TGTGCCAGTAGAGAAACAGTACCCGGGGCCCAGCATTTT
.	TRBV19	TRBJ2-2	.	CASRTGDANTGELFF	TGTGCCAGTCGTACAGGCGACGCGAACACCGGGGAGCTGTTTTTT